This T cell receptor beta chain was obtained from a study of identical twins. Points from the study as a whole: Researchers caution that invariant MAIT and iNKT cells could partly confound zero-insertion analyses.

TCRdb analysed the 5' RACE reads with MiXCR anew, one entry per CDR3 protein. The sample gives 400,000 or so distinct CDR3 sequences, 9% of which show up once; roughly 9% is in the top ten. This clonotype was detected ten times or more. Its antigen remains unknown. J was trimmed by 7 bases and V by 7 bases; bases with no gene match: 9. The length of the CDR3 is 13 residues. Germline CDR1 is SQVTM and CDR2 is ANQGSEA. The chain uses TRBV29-1 and TRBJ2-2, with 7 bases identical to TRBD1. The sequenced material came from naive T cells sorted from blood. This clonotype was sampled from a woman aged 45-60 years in good health. CDR3 in amino acids: CSGKGAMVGELFF. CDR3 bases: TGCAGCGGCAAGGGGGCCATGGTCGGGGAGCTGTTTTTT.